Listed below are T cell receptor beta chains from one sample, sequenced in a study of blood T cell repertoires in COVID-19. The protocol was immunoSEQ multiplex PCR, while the TCRdb copy is restricted to in-frame clones and leaves out a portion. Here the sample spans 50,000 to 80,000 clones, 80% to 95% being singletons. The source material was peripheral blood. The origin of the receptors is a woman of 80 years or more with active COVID-19. The CDR3 runs from the conserved cysteine through the conserved F or W. D genes are given only for firm matches. Not all rows give a size; the values are once, few, many and, for expanded clones, a class.

j_call: TRBJ2-2
d_call: -
clone_size: few
v_call: TRBV15
cdr3_nt: TGTGCCACCAGCACTAGCTCCGGGGAGCTGTTTTTT
cdr3_aa: CATSTSSGELFF

j_call: TRBJ2-5
d_call: TRBD1
clone_size: -
v_call: TRBV5-1
cdr3_nt: TGCGCCAGCAGCTTCGGACAGGTGGAGCAAGAGACCCAGTACTTC
cdr3_aa: CASSFGQVEQETQYF

j_call: TRBJ2-5
d_call: TRBD2
clone_size: -
v_call: TRBV2
cdr3_nt: TGTGCCAGCAGTGGGGGGGGTGCACAAGAGACCCAGTACTTC
cdr3_aa: CASSGGGAQETQYF

j_call: TRBJ2-2
d_call: -
clone_size: -
v_call: TRBV28
cdr3_nt: TGTGCCAGCAGCCAGGGGTCCACCGGGGAGCTGTTTTTT
cdr3_aa: CASSQGSTGELFF

j_call: TRBJ1-4
d_call: TRBD1
clone_size: once
v_call: TRBV19
cdr3_nt: TGTGCCACACGAGGTTCGGCACAGGGGGAGGAAAAACTGTTTTTT
cdr3_aa: CATRGSAQGEEKLFF

j_call: TRBJ2-7
d_call: TRBD2
clone_size: -
v_call: TRBV28
cdr3_nt: TGTGCCAGCAGTTTTCGACTAGCCCTCTCCGAGCAGTACTTC
cdr3_aa: CASSFRLALSEQYF

j_call: TRBJ2-5
d_call: TRBD1
clone_size: -
v_call: TRBV7-9
cdr3_nt: TGTGCCAGCAGCCAAGGTTCAGGGGGAGAGACCCAGTACTTC
cdr3_aa: CASSQGSGGETQYF

j_call: TRBJ1-4
d_call: -
clone_size: -
v_call: TRBV19
cdr3_nt: TGTGCCAGTAGTGCGAGTCGGGGGGCGGGGGAAAAACTGTTTTTT
cdr3_aa: CASSASRGAGEKLFF

j_call: TRBJ2-7
d_call: TRBD2
clone_size: -
v_call: TRBV3-1/TRBV3-2
cdr3_nt: TGTGCCAGCGCTAGCGGGACGTACCTCTCCGAGCAGTACTTC
cdr3_aa: CASASGTYLSEQYF

j_call: TRBJ2-7
d_call: -
clone_size: -
v_call: TRBV28
cdr3_nt: TGTGCCAGCAGTCCCACCGGGGGTAGCGGAGAGGCCTACGAGCAGTACTTC
cdr3_aa: CASSPTGGSGEAYEQYF

j_call: TRBJ2-3
d_call: TRBD2
clone_size: once
v_call: TRBV5-1
cdr3_nt: TGCGCCAGCACCCCCAGTTTGAGAGCTAGCGGGGGGGCGGGCACAGATACGCAGTATTTT
cdr3_aa: CASTPSLRASGGAGTDTQYF

j_call: TRBJ2-2
d_call: -
clone_size: few
v_call: TRBV3-1/TRBV3-2
cdr3_nt: TGTGCCAGCAGCATCGCGAACACCGGGGAGCTGTTTTTT
cdr3_aa: CASSIANTGELFF

j_call: TRBJ2-1
d_call: TRBD2
clone_size: -
v_call: TRBV4-1
cdr3_nt: TGCGCCAGCAGCCAGGGCCTCTGGAGAACCGGGACTAGGAACAATGAGCAGTTCTTC
cdr3_aa: CASSQGLWRTGTRNNEQFF

j_call: TRBJ1-1
d_call: TRBD1
clone_size: -
v_call: TRBV24-1
cdr3_nt: TGTGCCACCAGTGAGGCAGGGGGCACTGAAGCTTTCTTT
cdr3_aa: CATSEAGGTEAFF

j_call: TRBJ1-4
d_call: TRBD1
clone_size: -
v_call: TRBV19
cdr3_nt: TGTGCCAGTAGTATCGTTTTCGCAGGGGGAAGTGAAAAACTGTTTTTT
cdr3_aa: CASSIVFAGGSEKLFF

j_call: TRBJ2-3
d_call: -
clone_size: -
v_call: TRBV18
cdr3_nt: TGTGCCAGCTCACCGGCAGGGATTAACACAGATACGCAGTATTTT
cdr3_aa: CASSPAGINTDTQYF

j_call: TRBJ2-5
d_call: TRBD2
clone_size: -
v_call: TRBV7-2
cdr3_nt: TGTGCCAGCAGCTTAGCGGGAGGGGTCCCCGAGACCCAGTACTTC
cdr3_aa: CASSLAGGVPETQYF

j_call: TRBJ1-6
d_call: TRBD1
clone_size: -
v_call: TRBV7-9
cdr3_nt: TGTGCCAGCAGCCCCCCGGCGACAGGGATGTCTTCACCCCTCCACTTT
cdr3_aa: CASSPPATGMSSPLHF

j_call: TRBJ2-7
d_call: -
clone_size: -
v_call: TRBV5-4
cdr3_nt: TGTGCCAGCAGTGAGGAGGGAGCCTACGAGCAGTACTTC
cdr3_aa: CASSEEGAYEQYF

j_call: TRBJ1-1
d_call: TRBD1
clone_size: -
v_call: TRBV7-9
cdr3_nt: TGTGCCAGCAGCAGGACCGGGACAGGGAACCAATACACTGAAGCTTTCTTT
cdr3_aa: CASSRTGTGNQYTEAFF

j_call: TRBJ2-3
d_call: TRBD2
clone_size: -
v_call: TRBV6-5
cdr3_nt: TGTGCCAGCAGTTACGGACTAGCGGGGAGCACAGATACGCAGTATTTT
cdr3_aa: CASSYGLAGSTDTQYF

j_call: TRBJ1-1
d_call: -
clone_size: -
v_call: TRBV7-9
cdr3_nt: TGTGCCAGCAGCCCACCGGGACTCCGGAACACTGAAGCTTTCTTT
cdr3_aa: CASSPPGLRNTEAFF

j_call: TRBJ1-5
d_call: -
clone_size: -
v_call: TRBV28
cdr3_nt: TGTGCCAGTGGGACTAAGGCGACCAATCAGCCCCAGCATTTT
cdr3_aa: CASGTKATNQPQHF

j_call: TRBJ1-2
d_call: -
clone_size: -
v_call: TRBV21-1
cdr3_nt: TGTGCCAGCAGCACCCAGGGGGGACAGGGAGATGGCTACACCTTC
cdr3_aa: CASSTQGGQGDGYTF

j_call: TRBJ2-5
d_call: TRBD2
clone_size: -
v_call: TRBV3-1/TRBV3-2
cdr3_nt: TGTGCCAGCAGCTCTCGCGGGGGGGCAGGGGAGACCCAGTACTTC
cdr3_aa: CASSSRGGAGETQYF

j_call: TRBJ2-3
d_call: TRBD2
clone_size: -
v_call: TRBV15
cdr3_nt: TGTGCCACCAGCAGACAAGCGGGAGCTGGAGATACGCAGTATTTT
cdr3_aa: CATSRQAGAGDTQYF

j_call: TRBJ1-5
d_call: -
clone_size: few
v_call: TRBV21-1
cdr3_nt: TGTGCCAGCAGCCCCGCGGACAGGGCTTATCAGCCCCAGCATTTT
cdr3_aa: CASSPADRAYQPQHF

j_call: TRBJ2-1
d_call: TRBD2
clone_size: -
v_call: TRBV5-6
cdr3_nt: TGTGCCAGCAGCTCAAATATAGCGGGAGGGATGAATGAGCAGTTCTTC
cdr3_aa: CASSSNIAGGMNEQFF

j_call: TRBJ2-2
d_call: TRBD1
clone_size: once
v_call: TRBV14
cdr3_nt: TGTGCCAGCAGCCAAGCTACAGGGGGCGGGGAGCTGTTTTTT
cdr3_aa: CASSQATGGGELFF

j_call: TRBJ2-1
d_call: TRBD2
clone_size: -
v_call: TRBV29-1
cdr3_nt: TGCAGCGTTGAAGTACCCGGGACTAGCGGGAGGGCCAATGAGCAGTTCTTC
cdr3_aa: CSVEVPGTSGRANEQFF

j_call: TRBJ1-2
d_call: -
clone_size: -
v_call: TRBV6-2/TRBV6-3
cdr3_nt: TGTGCCAGCAGTACTCGACAGGCTAACTATGGCTACACCTTC
cdr3_aa: CASSTRQANYGYTF

j_call: TRBJ2-5
d_call: TRBD2
clone_size: -
v_call: TRBV10-3
cdr3_nt: TGTGCCATCAGTGGACTAGCGGGAGGCCCACAAGAGACCCAGTACTTC
cdr3_aa: CAISGLAGGPQETQYF

j_call: TRBJ2-3
d_call: -
clone_size: -
v_call: TRBV28
cdr3_nt: TGTGCCAGCAGTTTCGTGAGCCCTCATCCGGGACAAGGAGGAGATACGCAGTATTTT
cdr3_aa: CASSFVSPHPGQGGDTQYF

j_call: TRBJ2-5
d_call: -
clone_size: -
v_call: TRBV6-2/TRBV6-3
cdr3_nt: TGTGCCAGCAGCCTACAGACAGGCCAAGAGACCCAGTACTTC
cdr3_aa: CASSLQTGQETQYF

j_call: TRBJ2-7
d_call: TRBD1
clone_size: -
v_call: TRBV14
cdr3_nt: TGTGCCAGCAGCCAACATGGGGGCCAGGGGGAGTTGAAGTTGCACTTC
cdr3_aa: CASSQHGGQGELKLHF

j_call: TRBJ2-1
d_call: -
clone_size: -
v_call: TRBV2
cdr3_nt: TGTGCCAGCAGTGAAGATCCAGAATACAATGAGCAGTTCTTC
cdr3_aa: CASSEDPEYNEQFF

j_call: TRBJ2-1
d_call: TRBD1
clone_size: -
v_call: TRBV27
cdr3_nt: TGTGCCAGCATACGTCCCGAGACAGGGCCTTACAATGAGCAGTTCTTC
cdr3_aa: CASIRPETGPYNEQFF

j_call: TRBJ2-6
d_call: -
clone_size: -
v_call: TRBV18
cdr3_nt: TGTGCCAGCTCGCCGGAGGCTGGGGCCAACGTCCTGACTTTC
cdr3_aa: CASSPEAGANVLTF

j_call: TRBJ1-6
d_call: TRBD1
clone_size: -
v_call: TRBV7-9
cdr3_nt: TGTGCCAGCAGCTTATGGACAGGGGGCGATTCACCCCTCCACTTT
cdr3_aa: CASSLWTGGDSPLHF

j_call: TRBJ1-1
d_call: -
clone_size: -
v_call: TRBV20-1
cdr3_nt: TGCAGTGCTAGTTGGGCAGGGGCGCAAAACACTGAAGCTTTCTTT
cdr3_aa: CSASWAGAQNTEAFF

j_call: TRBJ2-1
d_call: TRBD2
clone_size: -
v_call: TRBV27
cdr3_nt: TGTGCCAGCAGGTCCGGGACTAGCTCCTACAATGAGCAGTTCTTC
cdr3_aa: CASRSGTSSYNEQFF

j_call: TRBJ2-2
d_call: -
clone_size: -
v_call: TRBV5-6
cdr3_nt: TGTGCCAGCAGCCAATCCTTAGGACAGTTCGCGAACACCGGGGAGCTGTTTTTT
cdr3_aa: CASSQSLGQFANTGELFF

j_call: TRBJ2-1
d_call: TRBD2
clone_size: -
v_call: TRBV5-4
cdr3_nt: TGTGCCAGCAGCCGAGAACCGACTAGCGGGTTGCTCAATGAGCAGTTCTTC
cdr3_aa: CASSREPTSGLLNEQFF

j_call: TRBJ1-2
d_call: -
clone_size: -
v_call: TRBV5-6
cdr3_nt: TGTGCCAGCAGCTTGGGATCGTTGGAGGGCTACACCTTC
cdr3_aa: CASSLGSLEGYTF

j_call: TRBJ2-1
d_call: -
clone_size: -
v_call: TRBV5-1
cdr3_nt: TGCGCCAGCAGCTTGGAGGGGACACCTTACAATGAGCAGTTCTTC
cdr3_aa: CASSLEGTPYNEQFF

j_call: TRBJ1-3
d_call: -
clone_size: -
v_call: TRBV7-2
cdr3_nt: TGTGCCAGCAGCTTAGATAGCAGATCCTCTGGAAACACCATATATTTT
cdr3_aa: CASSLDSRSSGNTIYF

j_call: TRBJ2-1
d_call: TRBD2
clone_size: -
v_call: TRBV5-1
cdr3_nt: TGCGCCAGCATCGCTTGGGCGGGGGGGCTTACCAATGAGCAGTTCTTC
cdr3_aa: CASIAWAGGLTNEQFF

j_call: TRBJ2-7
d_call: TRBD2
clone_size: -
v_call: TRBV5-1
cdr3_nt: TGCGCCAGCAGCTCCGGACTAGCGGGAGGAGTGAGGTTTGGCTCCTACGAGCAGTACTTC
cdr3_aa: CASSSGLAGGVRFGSYEQYF

j_call: TRBJ1-3
d_call: -
clone_size: -
v_call: TRBV2
cdr3_nt: TGTGCCAGCAGCGCTATTACAGGGTTCGGAAACACCATATATTTT
cdr3_aa: CASSAITGFGNTIYF

j_call: TRBJ2-1
d_call: TRBD2
clone_size: -
v_call: TRBV14
cdr3_nt: TGTGCCAGCAGCCAAGGAAGCGGGAGTATTTACAATGAGCAGTTCTTC
cdr3_aa: CASSQGSGSIYNEQFF

j_call: TRBJ2-1
d_call: TRBD2
clone_size: -
v_call: TRBV9
cdr3_nt: TGTGCCAGCAGCGCTAGCGGGAGGGGGGAGCAGTTCTTC
cdr3_aa: CASSASGRGEQFF

j_call: TRBJ1-2
d_call: TRBD1
clone_size: -
v_call: TRBV10-2
cdr3_nt: TGCGCCAGCAGTACGCAGGGGGGCGGATATGGCTACACCTTC
cdr3_aa: CASSTQGGGYGYTF

j_call: TRBJ1-4
d_call: -
clone_size: -
v_call: TRBV28
cdr3_nt: TGTGCCAGCGGACAGACCGGGAGGGGTAATGAAAAACTGTTTTTT
cdr3_aa: CASGQTGRGNEKLFF

j_call: TRBJ2-1
d_call: TRBD2
clone_size: -
v_call: TRBV7-2
cdr3_nt: TGTGCCAGCAGCTATACTAGCGAGGACAATGAGCAGTTCTTC
cdr3_aa: CASSYTSEDNEQFF

j_call: TRBJ2-1
d_call: TRBD2
clone_size: -
v_call: TRBV5-1
cdr3_nt: TGCGCCAGCAGCTTGGAGGGTCTAGCGGGAGTCGATGAGCAGTTCTTC
cdr3_aa: CASSLEGLAGVDEQFF

j_call: TRBJ2-5
d_call: -
clone_size: -
v_call: TRBV3-1/TRBV3-2
cdr3_nt: TGTGCCAGCAGCTCACGGGGATCAGAGACCCAGTACTTC
cdr3_aa: CASSSRGSETQYF

j_call: TRBJ2-6
d_call: -
clone_size: -
v_call: TRBV2
cdr3_nt: TGTGCCAGCAGTCAGGCTGGGGCCAACGTCCTGACTTTC
cdr3_aa: CASSQAGANVLTF

j_call: TRBJ2-3
d_call: TRBD2
clone_size: -
v_call: TRBV24-1
cdr3_nt: TGTGCCACCAGTGATTTTCGCGGGAGTGCCACTAGCACAGATACGCAGTATTTT
cdr3_aa: CATSDFRGSATSTDTQYF

j_call: TRBJ2-1
d_call: TRBD2
clone_size: -
v_call: TRBV11-3
cdr3_nt: TGTGCCAGCAGCCCGGGACTAGCGGGAGAGCGTGAGCAGTTCTTC
cdr3_aa: CASSPGLAGEREQFF

j_call: TRBJ2-3
d_call: TRBD2
clone_size: -
v_call: TRBV9
cdr3_nt: TGTGCCAGCAGTGGACTAGCGGGCAACCTCCCAGATACGCAGTATTTT
cdr3_aa: CASSGLAGNLPDTQYF